This entry concerns a single TCR beta chain. Its antigen is not identified. This record comes from a study of T cell responses to AZD1222 COVID-19 vaccine. The data were produced by immunoSEQ multiplex PCR, yet TCRdb's version contains in-frame clones alone and is incomplete. Of some 130,000 clones in the sample, 80% to 95% are singletons; the top ten hold 1.5% to 2%. Trimming at V came to 2 bases and at J to 4 bases, leaving 14 bases not matched to a gene. The CDR3 is 18 residues long. Germline V gene data show CDR1 as GTSNPN and CDR2 as SVGIG (reference sequence). Study-wide results and limits: Spike was spanned by vaccine-associated CD4 TCRs, which were dominant at 160-218 and 743-854. Clonal diversity may have been underestimated in mostly white British donors.

Sequenced here: peripheral blood, sampled 28 days after the second AZD1222 dose. This clonotype was obtained from an adult who received the AZD1222 COVID-19 vaccine. The chain has TRBV30 and TRBJ2-2; 9 bases map to TRBD1. The DNA of the CDR3 is TGTGCCTGGAGTATGGGACAGGGCCGTGTCTTGGGCACCGGGGAGCTGTTTTTT. Its protein product is CAWSMGQGRVLGTGELFF.